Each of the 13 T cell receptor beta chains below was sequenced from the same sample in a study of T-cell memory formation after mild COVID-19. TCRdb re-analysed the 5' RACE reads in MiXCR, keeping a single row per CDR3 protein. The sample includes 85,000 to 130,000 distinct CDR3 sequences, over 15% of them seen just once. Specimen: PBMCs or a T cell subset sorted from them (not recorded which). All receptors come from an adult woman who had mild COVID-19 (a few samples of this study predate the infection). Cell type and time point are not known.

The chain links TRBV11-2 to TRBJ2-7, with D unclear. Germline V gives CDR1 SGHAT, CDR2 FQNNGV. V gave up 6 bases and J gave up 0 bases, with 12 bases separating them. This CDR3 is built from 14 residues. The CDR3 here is CASSPNDASYEQYF. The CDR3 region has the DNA TGTGCCAGCAGTCCAAACGACGCCTCCTACGAGCAGTACTTC.

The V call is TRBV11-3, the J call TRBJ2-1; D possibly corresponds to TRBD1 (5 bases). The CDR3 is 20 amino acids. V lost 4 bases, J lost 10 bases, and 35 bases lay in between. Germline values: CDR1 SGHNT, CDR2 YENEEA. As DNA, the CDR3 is TGTGCCAGCAGCTCAGATAAAGTTGGACACCGAAACGACCCGCCCTTAGAGCAGTTCTTC. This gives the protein CASSSDKVGHRNDPPLEQFF.

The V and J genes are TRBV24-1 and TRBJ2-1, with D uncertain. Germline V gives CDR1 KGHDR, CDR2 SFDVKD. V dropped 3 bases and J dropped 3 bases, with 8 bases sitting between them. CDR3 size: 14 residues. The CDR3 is CATSDLNGYNEQFF. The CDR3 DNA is TGTGCCACCAGTGATCTCAACGGCTACAATGAGCAGTTCTTC.

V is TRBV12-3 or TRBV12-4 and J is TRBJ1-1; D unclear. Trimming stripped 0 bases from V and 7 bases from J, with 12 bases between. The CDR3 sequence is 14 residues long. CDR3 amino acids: CASSLAMTEVEAFF. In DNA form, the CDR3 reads TGTGCCAGCAGTTTAGCGATGACGGAGGTTGAAGCTTTCTTT.

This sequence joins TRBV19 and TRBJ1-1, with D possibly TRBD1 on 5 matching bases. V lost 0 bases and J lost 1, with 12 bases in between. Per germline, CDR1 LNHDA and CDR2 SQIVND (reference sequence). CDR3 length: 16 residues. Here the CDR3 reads CASSIDHGGANTEAFF. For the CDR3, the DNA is TGTGCCAGTAGTATAGATCATGGTGGGGCGAACACTGAAGCTTTCTTT.

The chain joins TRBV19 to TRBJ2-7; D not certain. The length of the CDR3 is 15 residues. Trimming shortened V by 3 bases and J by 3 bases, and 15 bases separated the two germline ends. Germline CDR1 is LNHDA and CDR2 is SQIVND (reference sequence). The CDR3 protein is CASSISYGPGYEQYF. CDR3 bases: TGTGCCAGTAGTATCTCATATGGGCCTGGCTACGAGCAGTACTTC.

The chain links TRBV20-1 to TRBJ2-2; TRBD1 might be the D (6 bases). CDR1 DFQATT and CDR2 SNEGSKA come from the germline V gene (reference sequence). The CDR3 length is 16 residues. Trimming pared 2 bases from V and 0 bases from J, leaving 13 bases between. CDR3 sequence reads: CSARRTGTTNTGELFF. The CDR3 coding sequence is TGCAGTGCTAGACGAACCGGGACAACGAACACCGGGGAGCTGTTTTTT.

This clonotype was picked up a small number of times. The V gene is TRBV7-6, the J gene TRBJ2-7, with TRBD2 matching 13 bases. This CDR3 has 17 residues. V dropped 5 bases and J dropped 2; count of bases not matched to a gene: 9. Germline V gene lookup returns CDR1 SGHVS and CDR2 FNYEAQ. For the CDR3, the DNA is TGTGCCAGCAGCCCAGGACTAGCGGGAGAGGGGGCCTACGAGCAGTACTTC. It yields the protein CASSPGLAGEGAYEQYF.

CDR3 in amino acids: CASSVRGWQIWDV. CDR3 coding DNA: TGTGCCAGCAGCGTAAGAGGGTGGCAGATCTGGGACGTC. V gene TRBV9 combines with J gene TRBJ2-7; a possible D gene is TRBD2 (5 bases). The germline V gene encodes CDR1 SGDLS and CDR2 YYNGEE. This CDR3 region has 13 residues.

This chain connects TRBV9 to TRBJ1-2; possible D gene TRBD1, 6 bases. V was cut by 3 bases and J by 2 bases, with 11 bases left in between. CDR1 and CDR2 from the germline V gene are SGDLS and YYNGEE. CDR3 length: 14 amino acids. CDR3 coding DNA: TGTGCCAGCAGCGCGACTACAGGGAACTATGGCTACACCTTC. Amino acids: CASSATTGNYGYTF. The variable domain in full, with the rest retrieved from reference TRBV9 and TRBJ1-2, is DSGVTQTPKHLITATGQRVTLRCSPRSGDLSVYWYQQSLDQGLQFLIQYYNGEERAKGNILERFSAQQFPDLHSELNLSSLELGDSALYFCASSATTGNYGYTFGSGTRLTVV.

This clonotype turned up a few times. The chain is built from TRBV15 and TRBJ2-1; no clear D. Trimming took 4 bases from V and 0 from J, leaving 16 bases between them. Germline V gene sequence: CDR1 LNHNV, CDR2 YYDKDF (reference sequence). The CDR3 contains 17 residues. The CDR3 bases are TGTGCCACCAGCAAAGAAGGAGCAGGAGTCTCCTACAATGAGCAGTTCTTC. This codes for CATSKEGAGVSYNEQFF.

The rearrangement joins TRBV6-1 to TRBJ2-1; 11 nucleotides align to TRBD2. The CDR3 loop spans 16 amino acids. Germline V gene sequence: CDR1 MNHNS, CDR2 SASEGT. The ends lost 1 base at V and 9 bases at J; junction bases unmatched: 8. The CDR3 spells CASSEEVAGGPGEQFF. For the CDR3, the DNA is TGTGCCAGCAGTGAAGAGGTAGCGGGGGGGCCGGGTGAGCAGTTCTTC.

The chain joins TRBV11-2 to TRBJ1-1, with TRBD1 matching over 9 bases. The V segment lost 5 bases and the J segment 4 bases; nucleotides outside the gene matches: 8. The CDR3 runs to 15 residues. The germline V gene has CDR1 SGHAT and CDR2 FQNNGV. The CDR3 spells CASSRRQGVSTEAFF. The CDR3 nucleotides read TGTGCCAGCAGCCGGCGACAGGGGGTGAGCACTGAAGCTTTCTTT.